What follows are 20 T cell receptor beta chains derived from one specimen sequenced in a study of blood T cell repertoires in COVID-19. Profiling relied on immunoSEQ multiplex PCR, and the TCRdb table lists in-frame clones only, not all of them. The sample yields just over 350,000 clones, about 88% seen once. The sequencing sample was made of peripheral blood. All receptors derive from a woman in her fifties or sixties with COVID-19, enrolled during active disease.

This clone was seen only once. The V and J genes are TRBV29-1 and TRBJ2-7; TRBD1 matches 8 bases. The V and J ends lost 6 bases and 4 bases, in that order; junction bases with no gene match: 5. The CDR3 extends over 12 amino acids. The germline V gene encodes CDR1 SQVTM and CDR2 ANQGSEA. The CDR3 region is CSVLDRAYEQYF. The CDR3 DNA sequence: TGCAGCGTGCTGGACAGGGCGTACGAGCAGTACTTC.

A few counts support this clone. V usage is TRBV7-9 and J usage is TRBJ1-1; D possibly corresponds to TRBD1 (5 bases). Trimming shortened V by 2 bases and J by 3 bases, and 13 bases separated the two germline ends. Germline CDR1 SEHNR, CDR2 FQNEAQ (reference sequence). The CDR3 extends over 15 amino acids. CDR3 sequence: CASSLTLPGDTEAFF. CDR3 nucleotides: TGTGCCAGCAGCTTAACCCTACCGGGGGACACTGAAGCTTTCTTT.

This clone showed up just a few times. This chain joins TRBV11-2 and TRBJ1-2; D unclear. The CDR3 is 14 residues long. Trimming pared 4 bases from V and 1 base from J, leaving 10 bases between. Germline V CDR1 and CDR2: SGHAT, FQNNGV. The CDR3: CASSSPVVNYGYTF. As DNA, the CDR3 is TGTGCCAGCAGCTCCCCGGTCGTTAACTATGGCTACACCTTC.

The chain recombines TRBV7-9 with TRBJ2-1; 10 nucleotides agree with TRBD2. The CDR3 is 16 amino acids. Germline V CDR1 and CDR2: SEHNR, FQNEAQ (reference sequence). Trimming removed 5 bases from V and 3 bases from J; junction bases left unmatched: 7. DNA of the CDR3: TGTGCCAGCAGCCCGAAGCTAGCGGGGGTCTACAATGAGCAGTTCTTC. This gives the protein CASSPKLAGVYNEQFF.

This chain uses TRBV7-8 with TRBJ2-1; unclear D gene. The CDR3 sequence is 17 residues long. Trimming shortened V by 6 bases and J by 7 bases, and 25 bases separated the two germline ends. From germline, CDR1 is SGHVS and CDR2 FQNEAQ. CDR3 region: CASSFRTSNGFANEQFF. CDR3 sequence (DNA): TGTGCCAGCAGTTTTAGAACGTCTAACGGGTTTGCAAATGAGCAGTTCTTC.

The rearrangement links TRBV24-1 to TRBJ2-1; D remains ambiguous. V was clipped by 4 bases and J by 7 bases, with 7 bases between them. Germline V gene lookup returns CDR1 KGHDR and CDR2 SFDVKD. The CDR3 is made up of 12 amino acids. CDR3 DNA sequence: TGTGCCACCAGTGACCTGAGTAATGAGCAGTTCTTC. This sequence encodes CATSDLSNEQFF.

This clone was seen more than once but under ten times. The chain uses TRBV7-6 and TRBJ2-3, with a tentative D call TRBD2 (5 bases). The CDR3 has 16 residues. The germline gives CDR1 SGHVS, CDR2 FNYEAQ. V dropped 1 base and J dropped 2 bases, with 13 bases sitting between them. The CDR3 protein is CASSLEEAHYTDTQYF. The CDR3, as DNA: TGTGCCAGCAGCTTAGAGGAGGCCCACTACACAGATACGCAGTATTTT.

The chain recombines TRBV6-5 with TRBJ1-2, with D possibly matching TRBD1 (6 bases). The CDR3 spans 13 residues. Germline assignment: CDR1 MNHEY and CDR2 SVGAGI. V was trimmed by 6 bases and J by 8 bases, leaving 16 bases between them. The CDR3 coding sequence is TGTGCCAGCAGGGAGAGGGGGGGAAGGGGCTACACCTTC. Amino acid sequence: CASRERGGRGYTF.

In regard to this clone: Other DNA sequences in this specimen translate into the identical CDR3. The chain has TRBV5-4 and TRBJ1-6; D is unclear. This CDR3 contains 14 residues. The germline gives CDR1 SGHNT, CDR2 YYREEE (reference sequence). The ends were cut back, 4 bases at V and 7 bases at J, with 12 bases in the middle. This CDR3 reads CASSLDTLNSPLHF. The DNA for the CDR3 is TGTGCCAGCAGCCTCGACACGCTAAATTCACCCCTCCACTTT.

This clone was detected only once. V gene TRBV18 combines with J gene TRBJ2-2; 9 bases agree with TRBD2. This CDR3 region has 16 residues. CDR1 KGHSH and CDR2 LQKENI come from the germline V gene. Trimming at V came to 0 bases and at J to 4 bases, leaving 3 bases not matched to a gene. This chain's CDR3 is CASSPPASGATGELFF. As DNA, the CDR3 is TGTGCCAGCTCACCACCGGCTAGCGGGGCCACCGGGGAGCTGTTTTTT.

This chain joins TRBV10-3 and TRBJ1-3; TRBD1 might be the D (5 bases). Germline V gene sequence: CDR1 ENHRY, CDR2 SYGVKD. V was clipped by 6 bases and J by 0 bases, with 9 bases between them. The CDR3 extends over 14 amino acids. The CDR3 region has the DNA TGTGCCATCAGGGCAGGGATCTCTGGAAACACCATATATTTT. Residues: CAIRAGISGNTIYF.

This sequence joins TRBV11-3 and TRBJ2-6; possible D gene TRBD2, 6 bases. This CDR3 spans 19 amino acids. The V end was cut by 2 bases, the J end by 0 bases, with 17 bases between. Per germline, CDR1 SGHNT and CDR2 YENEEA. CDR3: CASSLFRGTADSGANVLTF. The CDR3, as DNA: TGTGCCAGCAGCTTATTCCGCGGGACGGCCGACTCTGGGGCCAACGTCCTGACTTTC.

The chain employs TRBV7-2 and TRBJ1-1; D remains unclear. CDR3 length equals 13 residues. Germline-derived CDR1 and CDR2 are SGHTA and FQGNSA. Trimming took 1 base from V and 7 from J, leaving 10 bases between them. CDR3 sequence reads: CASSLVPIGEAFF. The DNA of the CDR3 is TGTGCCAGCAGCTTAGTTCCTATTGGTGAAGCTTTCTTT.

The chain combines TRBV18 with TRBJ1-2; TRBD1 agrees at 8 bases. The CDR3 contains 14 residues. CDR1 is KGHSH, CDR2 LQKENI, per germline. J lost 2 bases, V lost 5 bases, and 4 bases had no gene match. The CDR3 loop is CASSDRTGNYGYTF. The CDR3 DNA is TGTGCCAGCTCAGACAGGACAGGGAACTATGGCTACACCTTC.

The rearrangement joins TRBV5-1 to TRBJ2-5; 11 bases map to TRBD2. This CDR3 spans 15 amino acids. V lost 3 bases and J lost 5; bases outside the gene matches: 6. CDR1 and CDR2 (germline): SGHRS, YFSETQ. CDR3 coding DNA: TGCGCCAGCAGCTCCCTAGCGGGGGGCGGGGAGACCCAGTACTTC. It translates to CASSSLAGGGETQYF.

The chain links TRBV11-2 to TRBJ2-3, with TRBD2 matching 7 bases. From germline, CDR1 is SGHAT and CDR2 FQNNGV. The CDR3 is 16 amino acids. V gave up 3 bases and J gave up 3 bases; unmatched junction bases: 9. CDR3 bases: TGTGCCAGCAGCTTGATGGGACTACCTTCAACAGATACGCAGTATTTT. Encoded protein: CASSLMGLPSTDTQYF. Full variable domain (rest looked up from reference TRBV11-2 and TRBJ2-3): EAGVAQSPRYKIIEKRQSVAFWCNPISGHATLYWYQQILGQGPKLLIQFQNNGVVDDSQLPKDRFSAERLKGVDSTLKIQPAKLEDSAVYLCASSLMGLPSTDTQYFGPGTRLTVL.

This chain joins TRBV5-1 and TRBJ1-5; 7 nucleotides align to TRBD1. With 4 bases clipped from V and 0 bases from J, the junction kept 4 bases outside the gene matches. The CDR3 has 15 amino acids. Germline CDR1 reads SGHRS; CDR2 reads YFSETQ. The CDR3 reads CASSRTGYSNQPQHF. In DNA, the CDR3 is TGCGCCAGCAGCCGGACAGGCTATAGCAATCAGCCCCAGCATTTT. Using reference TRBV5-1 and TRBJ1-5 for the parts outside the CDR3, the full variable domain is KAGVTQTPRYLIKTRGQQVTLSCSPISGHRSVSWYQQTPGQGLQFLFEYFSETQRNKGNFPGRFSGRQFSNSRSEMNVSTLELGDSALYLCASSRTGYSNQPQHFGDGTRLSIL.

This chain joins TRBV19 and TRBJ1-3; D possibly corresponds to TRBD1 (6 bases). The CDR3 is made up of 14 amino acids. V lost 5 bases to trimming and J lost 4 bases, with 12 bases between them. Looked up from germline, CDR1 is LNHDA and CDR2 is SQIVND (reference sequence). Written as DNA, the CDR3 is TGTGCCAGTAGTGTGGACAGAACCGGAAACACCATATATTTT. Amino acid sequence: CASSVDRTGNTIYF.

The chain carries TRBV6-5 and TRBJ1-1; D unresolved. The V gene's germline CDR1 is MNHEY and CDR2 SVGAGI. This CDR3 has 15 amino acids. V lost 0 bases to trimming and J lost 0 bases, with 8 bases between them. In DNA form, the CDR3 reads TGTGCCAGCAGTTACTCGAATAACATGAACACTGAAGCTTTCTTT. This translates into CASSYSNNMNTEAFF.

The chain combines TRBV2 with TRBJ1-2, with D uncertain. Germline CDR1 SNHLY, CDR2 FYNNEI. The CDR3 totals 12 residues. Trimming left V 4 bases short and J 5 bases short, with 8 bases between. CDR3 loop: CASSGSDYGYTF. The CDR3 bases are TGTGCCAGCAGTGGGTCAGATTATGGCTACACCTTC.